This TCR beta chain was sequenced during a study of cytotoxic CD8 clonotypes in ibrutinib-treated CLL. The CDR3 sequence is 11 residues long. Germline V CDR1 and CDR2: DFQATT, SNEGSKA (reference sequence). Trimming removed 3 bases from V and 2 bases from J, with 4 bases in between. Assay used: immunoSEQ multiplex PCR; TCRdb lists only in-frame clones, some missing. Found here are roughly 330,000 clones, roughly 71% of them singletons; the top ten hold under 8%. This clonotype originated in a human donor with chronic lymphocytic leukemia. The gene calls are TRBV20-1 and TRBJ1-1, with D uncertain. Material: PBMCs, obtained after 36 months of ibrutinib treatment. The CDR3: CSASRNTEAFF. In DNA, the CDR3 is TGCAGTGCTAGTCGAAACACTGAAGCTTTCTTT.